These 15 T cell receptor beta chains originate from one sample sequenced in a study of identical twins (dated by TCRdb to 2016 to 2017). Receptor libraries were prepared by 5' RACE. The reads were generated on an Illumina HiSeq 2000. TCRdb handled the public reads itself, with Q25 trimming in fastp and clone calling in MiXCR, and kept productive beta chains. For every CDR3 protein sequence, its rows merge into one entry that carries the most common genes and DNA. Counted in this sample were 300,000 to 400,000 distinct CDR3 sequences; roughly 12% of them appeared once. Of the sample, just over 7% is held by the ten largest clones. The same sample was also used in a study of yellow fever vaccine responses in identical twins.

Sequences were obtained from CD8+ T cells sorted from blood. Source of these receptors: a woman aged 18-29 years in good health.

The chain uses TRBV6-1 and TRBJ2-1; 7 bases match TRBD2. This CDR3 spans 14 amino acids. The J segment lost 6 bases and the V segment lost 7 bases, leaving 9 bases of the junction unmatched. CDR1 MNHNS and CDR2 SASEGT come from the germline V gene. The chain's CDR3 is CASNPPGGVNEQFF. CDR3 DNA sequence: TGTGCCAGCAATCCCCCGGGAGGCGTCAATGAGCAGTTCTTC.

CDR3 residues: CASSFTGTGGNQPQHF. The CDR3 coding sequence is TGTGCCAGCAGCTTCACCGGGACAGGGGGAAATCAGCCCCAGCATTTT. The chain combines TRBV11-2 with TRBJ1-5; TRBD1 matches at 11 bases. CDR1 SGHAT and CDR2 FQNNGV come from the germline V gene. CDR3 length: 16 residues. J was trimmed by 4 bases and V by 3 bases; bases with no gene match: 5.

The table lists this clonotype with a few counts. V and J are TRBV29-1 and TRBJ1-2; D not resolved. Germline CDR1 SQVTM, CDR2 ANQGSEA. The V and J ends lost 1 base and 6 bases respectively, with 6 bases between them. The length of the CDR3 is 11 residues. The CDR3 DNA reads TGCAGCGTTGAAGTGAGGGATGGCTACACCTTC. This sequence encodes CSVEVRDGYTF.

The chain is built from TRBV6-5 and TRBJ2-2; D possibly corresponds to TRBD2 (6 bases). Germline CDR1 is MNHEY and CDR2 is SVGAGI. This CDR3 spans 15 amino acids. The germline V and J ends were trimmed by 2 bases and 3 bases, with 10 bases remaining between them. CDR3 in amino acids: CASSYPPGDTGELFF. The DNA of the CDR3 is TGTGCCAGCAGTTACCCCCCGGGGGACACCGGGGAGCTGTTTTTT.

This clonotype was seen ten or more times. The gene calls are TRBV27 and TRBJ2-1; D is undetermined. The CDR3 is 11 amino acids. V dropped 4 bases and J dropped 6 bases, with 4 bases sitting between them. Germline V gene lookup returns CDR1 MNHEY and CDR2 SMNVEV (reference sequence). The chain's CDR3 is CASSSRNEQFF. CDR3 coding DNA: TGTGCCAGCAGTTCCCGCAATGAGCAGTTCTTC.

This chain connects TRBV6-5 to TRBJ2-3; either TRBD1 or TRBD2 may fit D (5 bases each). This CDR3 comprises 14 residues. V lost 4 bases, J lost 2 bases, and 10 bases lay in between. Germline V gives CDR1 MNHEY, CDR2 SVGAGI. DNA of the CDR3: TGTGCCAGCAGTTTGAGGGGACCCACAGATACGCAGTATTTT. Its protein product is CASSLRGPTDTQYF.

The table lists this clonotype with a few counts. The chain recombines TRBV5-1 with TRBJ2-1, with 7 nucleotides matching TRBD2. CDR1 is SGHRS and CDR2 is YFSETQ in the germline V gene. V shed 4 bases, J shed 10 bases, and the junction held 8 bases outside the gene matches. The CDR3 runs 13 residues. CDR3 nucleotides: TGCGCCAGCAGCCCCACTACTAGCGCCGAGCAGTTCTTC. As protein: CASSPTTSAEQFF.

The chain is built from TRBV5-1 and TRBJ2-5; TRBD1 matches 7 bases. Trimming removed 4 bases from V and 4 bases from J; junction bases left unmatched: 7. The CDR3 length is 14 residues. The germline V gene encodes CDR1 SGHRS and CDR2 YFSETQ. CDR3 DNA: TGCGCCAGCAGCCTCTCGACAGGGTTAGAGACCCAGTACTTC. Protein sequence: CASSLSTGLETQYF. Drawing the rest from reference TRBV5-1 and TRBJ2-5, the complete variable domain is KAGVTQTPRYLIKTRGQQVTLSCSPISGHRSVSWYQQTPGQGLQFLFEYFSETQRNKGNFPGRFSGRQFSNSRSEMNVSTLELGDSALYLCASSLSTGLETQYFGPGTRLLVL.

This clonotype was recorded a few times. The chain combines TRBV15 with TRBJ1-6; tentatively, D is TRBD1 (5 bases). V was pared by 0 bases and J by 9 bases, with 9 bases between. Germline loops: CDR1 LNHNV, CDR2 YYDKDF (reference sequence). The CDR3 is 14 amino acids. In nucleotides, the CDR3 is TGTGCCACCAGCAGAGATAAGGGGAGTTCACCCCTCCACTTT. This codes for CATSRDKGSSPLHF.

This clonotype occurred a few times. The chain combines TRBV6-5 with TRBJ1-2; D is possibly TRBD1 (6 bases). Germline V lookup: CDR1 MNHEY, CDR2 SVGAGI. Deletions cut 3 bases from V and 2 bases from J, with 13 bases between. The CDR3 contains 15 residues. This chain's CDR3 is CASSYGTTGNYGYTF. The DNA for the CDR3 is TGTGCCAGCAGTTATGGCACAACAGGGAACTATGGCTACACCTTC.

J is TRBJ2-3 and V is TRBV10-3, with a tentative D call TRBD1 (6 bases). The V gene lost 5 bases and the J gene lost 5 bases, with 17 bases spanning the gap. This CDR3 has 15 amino acids. Germline V gene sequence: CDR1 ENHRY, CDR2 SYGVKD. The CDR3 spells CAISYRDNGVDTQYF. CDR3 nucleotide sequence: TGTGCCATCAGTTACCGGGACAATGGAGTAGATACGCAGTATTTT.

This clonotype was counted between two and nine times. V usage is TRBV15 and J usage is TRBJ2-5; no reliable D call. This CDR3 comprises 11 residues. Trimming removed 5 bases at V and 7 bases at J, with 8 bases between. The germline V gene has CDR1 LNHNV and CDR2 YYDKDF (reference sequence). The CDR3 DNA follows: TGTGCCACCAGCGACCCCTCGACCCAGTACTTC. Translation gives CATSDPSTQYF.

The V gene is TRBV20-1, the J gene TRBJ2-1; possibly TRBD1 or TRBD2 for D (5 bases each). CDR1 is DFQATT and CDR2 is SNEGSKA in the germline V gene (reference sequence). The CDR3 covers 14 residues. Trimming removed 5 bases at V and 4 bases at J, with 15 bases between. CDR3 sequence reads: CSAYWDGSYNEQFF. The CDR3 region has the DNA TGCAGTGCTTATTGGGACGGTTCTTACAATGAGCAGTTCTTC.

The J gene is TRBJ2-7, the V gene TRBV7-8; D possibly matches TRBD1 or TRBD2 (5 bases each). Germline CDR1 reads SGHVS; CDR2 reads FQNEAQ. The V end lost 4 bases, the J end lost 3 bases, and 16 bases lay between the germline ends. This CDR3 has 15 amino acids. The DNA for the CDR3 is TGTGCCAGCAGCTCCCCGGGGACGGCCAACTACGAGCAGTACTTC. Its protein product is CASSSPGTANYEQYF. Full variable domain (outside the CDR3, taken from reference TRBV7-8 and TRBJ2-7): GAGVSQSPRYKVAKRGQDVALRCDPISGHVSLFWYQQALGQGPEFLTYFQNEAQLDKSGLPSDRFFAERPEGSVSTLKIQRTQQEDSAVYLCASSSPGTANYEQYFGPGTRLTVT.

Only a few counts were recorded for this clonotype. The CDR3 DNA reads as TGCAGCGTTGAAGAGAAGTCAGGAGAGGACCCCTCTGGGGCCAACGTCCTGACTTTC. Translating gives CSVEEKSGEDPSGANVLTF. The V call is TRBV29-1, the J call TRBJ2-6; no clear D gene. Germline-derived CDR1 and CDR2 are SQVTM and ANQGSEA. The CDR3 is 19 amino acids. V lost 0 bases to trimming and J lost 0 bases, with 18 bases between them.